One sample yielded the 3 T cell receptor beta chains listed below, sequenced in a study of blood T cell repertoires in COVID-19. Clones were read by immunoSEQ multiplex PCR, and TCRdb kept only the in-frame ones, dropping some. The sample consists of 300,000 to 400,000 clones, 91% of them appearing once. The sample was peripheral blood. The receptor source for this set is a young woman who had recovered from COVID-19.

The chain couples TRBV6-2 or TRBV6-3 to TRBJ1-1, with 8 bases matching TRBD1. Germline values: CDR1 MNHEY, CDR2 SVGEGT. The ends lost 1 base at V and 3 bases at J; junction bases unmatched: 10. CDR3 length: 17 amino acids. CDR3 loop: CASSYWAGGLRDTEAFF. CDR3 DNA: TGTGCCAGCAGTTACTGGGCAGGGGGCCTTCGGGACACTGAAGCTTTCTTT.

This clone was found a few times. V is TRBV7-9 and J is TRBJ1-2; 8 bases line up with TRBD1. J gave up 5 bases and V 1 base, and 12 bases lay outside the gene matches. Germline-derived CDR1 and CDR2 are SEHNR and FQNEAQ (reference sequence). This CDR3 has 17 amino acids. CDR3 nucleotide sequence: TGTGCCAGCAGCTTAGGGCAGGGGGCCCGGAGGGGATATGGCTACACCTTC. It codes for CASSLGQGARRGYGYTF.

The CDR3 spells CASSSSREGRSYNEQFF. The CDR3 DNA reads as TGCGCCAGCAGCTCCTCCCGGGAGGGGCGATCCTACAATGAGCAGTTCTTC. The rearrangement links TRBV5-1 to TRBJ2-1, with 8 bases identical to TRBD2. In germline, CDR1 is SGHRS, CDR2 YFSETQ. The CDR3 is 17 amino acids. The V gene end was trimmed by 3 bases and the J gene end by 1 base; junction bases not matched to a gene: 9.